These T cell receptor beta chains were read from a single sample in a study of CD8 T cells in ankylosing spondylitis. TCRdb re-called the 5' RACE reads with MiXCR, one entry per CDR3 protein. The table lists around 150,000 distinct CDR3 sequences, over 10% of them singletons. The sample taken for sequencing was blood, either unsorted or a sorted T cell fraction (not recorded which). These receptors originate from a female donor with ankylosing spondylitis or in good health (not recorded which). The CDR3 runs from the conserved cysteine through the conserved F or W. Fields, in order: V gene, D gene, J gene, clone size, CDR3 DNA, CDR3 protein. D genes are given only for firm matches. Only some rows state a clone size, as once, few, many or a class for expanded clones.

>TRBV2|NA|TRBJ2-7|many
TGTGCCAGCAGCGTTGCGAGGGTCTACGAGCAGTACTTC
CASSVARVYEQYF
>TRBV5-4|TRBD1|TRBJ2-2|few
TGTGCCAGCAGCTTCGGACAGGGGGCCGGGGAGCTGTTTTTT
CASSFGQGAGELFF
>TRBV20-1|NA|TRBJ2-1|many
TGCAGTGCTAGAGATAACGGTTCGAAGCGGAGCTCCTACAATGAGCAGTTCTTC
CSARDNGSKRSSYNEQFF
>TRBV27|NA|TRBJ2-3|NA
TGTGCCAGCAGCGGCTTTCAGGGGCGGAGGGATACGCAGTATTTT
CASSGFQGRRDTQYF
>TRBV7-2|TRBD1|TRBJ2-1|many
TGTGCCAGCAGCTTAGTGACAGGGGGGTATTACAATGAGCAGTTCTTC
CASSLVTGGYYNEQFF
>TRBV5-1|TRBD1|TRBJ1-1|many
TGCGCCAGCAGCTTGATGGACAGGATGAACACTGAAGCTTTCTTT
CASSLMDRMNTEAFF
>TRBV27|TRBD2|TRBJ2-1|many
TGTGCCAGCAGTTTAGTGGGACTAGCTCCCGGGAGGTCCTACAATGAGCAGTTCTTC
CASSLVGLAPGRSYNEQFF
>TRBV5-6|TRBD1|TRBJ1-5|many
TGTGCCAGCAGCGCCAGGGGGCTCAGTCAGCCCCAGCATTTT
CASSARGLSQPQHF
>TRBV7-8|NA|TRBJ2-1|many
TGTGCCAGCAGCCCCTTAGCCTCATACAATGAGCAGTTCTTC
CASSPLASYNEQFF
>TRBV20-1|NA|TRBJ2-1|many
TGCAGTGCTAGAGGTAGGGGGAACTACAATGAGCAGTTCTTC
CSARGRGNYNEQFF
>TRBV29-1|NA|TRBJ2-7|many
TGCAGCTACAGACAGTCGAGCTCCTACGAGCAGTACTTC
CSYRQSSSYEQYF
>TRBV20-1|TRBD2|TRBJ2-3|many
TGCAGTGCTAGACCAGCGGGAGGGCCCGCAGATACGCAGTATTTT
CSARPAGGPADTQYF
>TRBV7-9|TRBD2|TRBJ2-1|many
TGTGCCAGCAGCTTAGCCTCCGGGGGGATCTCCTACAATGAGCAGTTCTTC
CASSLASGGISYNEQFF
>TRBV27|NA|TRBJ2-1|many
TGTGCCAGCATCGACCGGAATAGCGGAGGCGATGAGCAGTTCTTC
CASIDRNSGGDEQFF
>TRBV24-1|NA|TRBJ1-1|many
TGTGCCACCAACGCTGGCGGAAACACTGAAGCTTTCTTT
CATNAGGNTEAFF
>TRBV11-2|TRBD1|TRBJ1-2|few
TGTGCCAGCAGCGGTTTAGGGACAGACTATGGCTACACCTTC
CASSGLGTDYGYTF
>TRBV6-1|TRBD1|TRBJ2-3|NA
TGTGCCAGCAGTATTCAACGGACAGGGAGAGATACGCAGTATTTT
CASSIQRTGRDTQYF
>TRBV19|TRBD1|TRBJ1-1|many
TGTGCCAGTAGTATCGGAGGAGGGGGCGCGGAAGCTTTCTTT
CASSIGGGGAEAFF
>TRBV5-1|NA|TRBJ2-5|many
TGCGCCAGCAGCTTGGGAATTTCGTACCGACAAGAGACCCAGTACTTC
CASSLGISYRQETQYF
>TRBV20-1|NA|TRBJ2-5|many
TGCAGTGTTCAGGGAGGGGGGACCCAGTACTTC
CSVQGGGTQYF
>TRBV28|NA|TRBJ1-1|many
TGTGCCAGCAGTCCGGACAGAGAGGGGATTGAAGCTTTCTTT
CASSPDREGIEAFF
>TRBV2|NA|TRBJ1-2|many
TGTGCCAGCAGGACAGGTCCGAGCTATGGCTACACCTTC
CASRTGPSYGYTF
>TRBV10-2|NA|TRBJ1-2|many
TGCGCCAGCAGTTTCCAGAACTATGGCTACACCTTC
CASSFQNYGYTF
>TRBV7-2|NA|TRBJ1-1|many
TGTGCCGGCCACCGACCAGACAACACTGAAGCTTTCTTT
CAGHRPDNTEAFF
>TRBV28|TRBD2|TRBJ2-7|once
TGTGCCAGCAGTCAGGGTATAGCGGGATTCTACGAGCAGTACTTC
CASSQGIAGFYEQYF
>TRBV7-2|NA|TRBJ1-6|many
TGTGCCAGCAGCTCCGCCGCGGGGATGCATTCACCCCTCCACTTT
CASSSAAGMHSPLHF
>TRBV30|NA|TRBJ1-5|many
TGTGCCTGGAGTGTACAATGGAATCAGCCCCAGCATTTT
CAWSVQWNQPQHF
>TRBV12-3/TRBV12-4|TRBD1|TRBJ1-6|many
TGTGCCAGCACCTCCGGGACAGGGGGTCCCAATTCACCCCTCCACTTT
CASTSGTGGPNSPLHF
>TRBV10-3|NA|TRBJ2-5|few
TGTGCCATCAGTCCGGGCCCAGAGACCCAGTACTTC
CAISPGPETQYF
>TRBV29-1|NA|TRBJ2-1|many
TGCAGCGTTGAACGACGAGATGAGCAGTTCTTC
CSVERRDEQFF
>TRBV7-2|NA|TRBJ2-3|many
TGTGCCAGCAGCTTGGCGGGGAGCGGAGATCGTAAAACGCAGTATTTT
CASSLAGSGDRKTQYF
>TRBV5-4|NA|TRBJ1-1|many
TGTGCCAGCAGCTTGGGGCAGGGTAATTCTGAAGCTTTCTTT
CASSLGQGNSEAFF
>TRBV5-6|NA|TRBJ2-1|NA
TGTGCCAGCGGCCCCGCGGGACCGGGAATGGGGCAGTTCTTC
CASGPAGPGMGQFF
>TRBV7-9|NA|TRBJ2-5|many
TGTGCCAGCAGATCCGGGGCTTTAGCGGTCCAAGAGACCCAGTACTTC
CASRSGALAVQETQYF
>TRBV2|TRBD2|TRBJ2-7|many
TGTGCCGCCCAACCGGGACTAGCGGATACCTACGAGCAGTACTTC
CAAQPGLADTYEQYF
>TRBV7-2|NA|TRBJ2-5|many
TGTGCCAGCAGCTTCTTTGGGGCGCGAGAGACCCAGTACTTC
CASSFFGARETQYF
>TRBV29-1|TRBD1|TRBJ1-1|many
TGCAGCGTTAGACAGGGTAATGGTTACACTGAAGCTTTCTTT
CSVRQGNGYTEAFF
>TRBV3-1|TRBD2|TRBJ2-1|NA
TGTGCCAGCAGCCAAGTTCCCTCGGGTACGGCGGGGGGCAATGAGCCGTTCTTC
CASSQVPSGTAGGNEPFF
>TRBV18|TRBD1|TRBJ2-1|many
TGTGCCAGCTCACTTAGGACAGGGGTGGATTATGAGCAGTTCTTC
CASSLRTGVDYEQFF
>TRBV28|TRBD2|TRBJ2-1|many
TGTGCCAGCAGTTTATGGGGGGGGACTAGCGGATACAATGAGCAGTTCTTC
CASSLWGGTSGYNEQFF